Following are 18 T cell receptor beta chains from one sample sequenced in a study of T cell responses to AZD1222 COVID-19 vaccine. Assay used: immunoSEQ multiplex PCR; TCRdb lists only in-frame clones, some missing. The sample holds about 140,000 clones, 92% seen once. Sample: peripheral blood, taken on day 0 of AZD1222 vaccination. These receptors all come from an adult in good health.

The J gene is TRBJ1-4, the V gene TRBV24-1; possible D gene TRBD1, 5 bases. The germline V and J ends were trimmed by 3 bases and 0 bases, with 13 bases remaining between them. Per the germline V gene, CDR1 is KGHDR and CDR2 is SFDVKD. This CDR3 spans 17 amino acids. The CDR3 spells CATSDLRKTATNEKLFF. CDR3 in DNA: TGTGCCACCAGTGATCTCCGGAAGACAGCAACTAATGAAAAACTGTTTTTT.

The chain couples TRBV11-2 to TRBJ1-6, with D tentatively TRBD1 (6 bases). Germline assignment: CDR1 SGHAT and CDR2 FQNNGV. The CDR3 is made up of 15 amino acids. Trimming shortened V by 8 bases and J by 3 bases, and 14 bases separated the two germline ends. For the CDR3, the DNA is TGTGCCAGCCTAATCTCGACAGGCTATAATTCACCCCTCCACTTT. Its translation: CASLISTGYNSPLHF.

The V call is TRBV13, the J call TRBJ1-5, with a weak D call TRBD1 (6 bases). V shed 5 bases and J shed 5 bases, with 16 bases lying between them. Germline V gives CDR1 PRHDT, CDR2 FYEKMQ (reference sequence). The CDR3 loop spans 15 amino acids. CDR3 region: CASSQGRGGHQPQHF. DNA of the CDR3: TGTGCCAGCAGCCAAGGAAGGGGGGGGCATCAGCCCCAGCATTTT.

The rearrangement uses TRBV27 and TRBJ1-2; 7 bases fit TRBD1. This CDR3 spans 14 amino acids. Germline CDR1 and CDR2: MNHEY and SMNVEV (reference sequence). With V trimmed by 2 bases and J by 7 bases, 7 bases remained unmatched. CDR3 residues: CASSLDRWDSGYTF. CDR3 bases: TGTGCCAGCAGTTTAGACCGCTGGGACAGTGGCTACACCTTC.

The chain couples TRBV5-1 to TRBJ2-7; 7 nucleotides agree with TRBD1. This CDR3 spans 15 amino acids. Germline trimming cut 7 bases from V and 4 bases from J; bases unmatched to any gene: 14. The V gene's germline CDR1 is SGHRS and CDR2 YFSETQ. The CDR3 DNA follows: TGCGCCAGCGGGTCCCTACAGGGGTCTAAATACGAGCAGTACTTC. Its translation is CASGSLQGSKYEQYF.

This chain links TRBV4-2 with TRBJ2-7; 12 bases are shared with TRBD2. Germline values: CDR1 LGHNA, CDR2 YNFKEQ. V trimming: 3 bases; J trimming: 4 bases; junction bases outside the gene matches: 13. The CDR3 sequence is 18 residues long. CDR3 sequence (DNA): TGTGCCAGCAGCCACCCCTTCGCTAGCGGGGGGGCGGCTTACGAGCAGTACTTC. Protein sequence: CASSHPFASGGAAYEQYF.

CDR3 in DNA: TGTGCCAGCAGCTCTATAAACCCCAACACCGGGGAGCTGTTTTTT. Amino acids: CASSSINPNTGELFF. The rearrangement joins TRBV7-9 to TRBJ2-2, with no clear D. This CDR3 contains 15 residues. V was clipped by 4 bases and J by 2 bases, with 11 bases between them. Per the germline V gene, CDR1 is SEHNR and CDR2 is FQNEAQ (reference sequence).

The rearrangement links TRBV12-3 or TRBV12-4 to TRBJ2-7, with no clear D. This CDR3 has 12 amino acids. The V end was cut by 0 bases, the J end by 6 bases, with 6 bases between. The CDR3, as DNA: TGTGCCAGCAGTTTAGCTAGGGTCGAGCAGTACTTC. Translated, it gives CASSLARVEQYF.

CDR3 DNA sequence: TGTGCCAGCAGCCAAAGGGGGGGGAGCAATCAGCCCCAGCATTTT. Protein sequence: CASSQRGGSNQPQHF. The chain recombines TRBV3-1 (or the pseudogene TRBV3-2) with TRBJ1-5, with D perhaps matching TRBD1 (6 bases). V shed 2 bases and J shed 1 base, with 9 bases lying between them. Germline CDR1 and CDR2: LGHDT and YNNKEL (reference sequence). CDR3 length: 15 amino acids.

The J gene is TRBJ2-7, the V gene TRBV7-6; 10 nucleotides agree with TRBD2. Germline lookup yields CDR1 SGHVS and CDR2 FNYEAQ. The CDR3 length is 16 residues. V was clipped by 5 bases and J by 4 bases; unmatched bases: 11. As DNA, the CDR3 is TGTGCCAGCAGCCCGCGAACGGGACTAGCGTCATACGAGCAGTACTTC. This sequence encodes CASSPRTGLASYEQYF. Drawing the rest from reference TRBV7-6 and TRBJ2-7, the complete variable domain is GAGVSQSPRYKVTKRGQDVALRCDPISGHVSLYWYRQALGQGPEFLTYFNYEAQQDKSGLPNDRFSAERPEGSISTLTIQRTEQRDSAMYRCASSPRTGLASYEQYFGPGTRLTVT.

This clone was seen only a few times. The gene calls are TRBV9 and TRBJ2-1; 15 bases map to TRBD2. This CDR3 has 16 amino acids. Losses at the gene ends were 4 bases for V and 6 bases for J; bases not matched to a gene: 5. The germline CDR1 and CDR2 sequences are SGDLS and YYNGEE. Here the CDR3 reads CASSPRGLAGGNEQFF. The CDR3 DNA is TGTGCCAGCAGCCCCAGGGGACTAGCGGGAGGCAATGAGCAGTTCTTC. Full variable domain (outside the CDR3, taken from reference TRBV9 and TRBJ2-1): DSGVTQTPKHLITATGQRVTLRCSPRSGDLSVYWYQQSLDQGLQFLIQYYNGEERAKGNILERFSAQQFPDLHSELNLSSLELGDSALYFCASSPRGLAGGNEQFFGPGTRLTVL.

The chain recombines TRBV14 with TRBJ2-7; 7 nucleotides match TRBD1. This CDR3 region has 15 residues. V was pared by 4 bases and J by 2 bases, with 8 bases of the junction left unmatched. From germline, CDR1 is SGHDN and CDR2 FVKESK. CDR3 bases: TGTGCCAGCAGCCCGTATCTCACAGGGGCCTACGAGCAGTACTTC. Amino acids: CASSPYLTGAYEQYF.

V gene TRBV28 combines with J gene TRBJ1-2, with D unclear. Germline V lookup: CDR1 MDHEN, CDR2 SYDVKM. The germline V and J ends were trimmed by 4 bases and 4 bases, with 22 bases remaining between them. The CDR3 totals 17 residues. The CDR3, as DNA: TGTGCCAGCAGTTCCCCCCAAGGGCCCAACCTTTCCTATGGCTACACCTTC. Protein: CASSSPQGPNLSYGYTF.

The chain uses TRBV11-3 and TRBJ2-3; 7 bases map to TRBD2. V trimming: 1 base; J trimming: 0 bases; junction bases outside the gene matches: 1. This CDR3 comprises 15 residues. The germline V gene has CDR1 SGHNT and CDR2 YENEEA. The CDR3: CASSLVGGSTDTQYF. The CDR3, as DNA: TGTGCCAGCAGCTTAGTCGGGGGGAGCACAGATACGCAGTATTTT. Full variable domain (rest looked up from reference TRBV11-3 and TRBJ2-3): EAGVVQSPRYKIIEKKQPVAFWCNPISGHNTLYWYLQNLGQGPELLIRYENEEAVDDSQLPKDRFSAERLKGVDSTLKIQPAELGDSAVYLCASSLVGGSTDTQYFGPGTRLTVL.

The chain employs TRBV11-2 and TRBJ2-3; no definite D call. Germline V gene sequence: CDR1 SGHAT, CDR2 FQNNGV. The CDR3 length is 16 residues. Trimming pared 2 bases from V and 2 bases from J, leaving 14 bases between. CDR3 protein: CASSLNLAISTDTQYF. CDR3 in DNA: TGTGCCAGCAGCTTAAACTTAGCTATCTCCACAGATACGCAGTATTTT.

The genes are TRBV3-1 (or the pseudogene TRBV3-2) and TRBJ1-2; 7 bases are a match to TRBD1. Germline V gene data show CDR1 as LGHDT and CDR2 as YNNKEL (reference sequence). This CDR3 is built from 14 residues. The J segment lost 3 bases and the V segment lost 3 bases, leaving 4 bases of the junction unmatched. CDR3 bases: TGTGCCAGCAGCCAGCCTGGACAGGACTATGGCTACACCTTC. This translates into CASSQPGQDYGYTF.

The chain recombines TRBV7-8 with TRBJ2-4; D unclear. V shed 1 base and J shed 0 bases, with 19 bases lying between them. Germline CDR1 is SGHVS and CDR2 is FQNEAQ. The CDR3 loop spans 19 amino acids. DNA for the CDR3: TGTGCCAGCAGCTTAGGGTCCAGGTGGGGATCTCTAGCCAAAAACATTCAGTACTTC. Its translation is CASSLGSRWGSLAKNIQYF.

V gene TRBV5-6 combines with J gene TRBJ2-1; TRBD2 is a possible D gene (5 bases). The CDR3 runs to 16 residues. Germline CDR1 SGHDT, CDR2 YYEEEE. The V gene lost 0 bases and the J gene lost 7 bases, with 17 bases spanning the gap. Here the CDR3 DNA reads TGTGCCAGCAGCTTGGCCCGGTTGAGGGCCGATAATGAGCAGTTCTTC. It yields the protein CASSLARLRADNEQFF.